These 6 T cell receptor beta chains were all obtained from the same sample, sequenced in a study of human T cells and chemical hapten exposure. Time point denoted: pre-sensitization, week 0. The treatment was: therapeutic diphenylcyclopropenone sensitization with weekly scalp DPC. MiXCR, run by TCRdb on the RACE reads, gives a single entry per CDR3 protein. The sample contains tens of thousands of distinct CDR3 sequences, roughly a tenth of which appear only once. The sequencing here drew on whole blood, taken in connection with sensitization to the hapten diphenylcyclopropenone (DPC). Source of these receptors: a middle-aged man with alopecia areata. Some clones in this sample may be carry-over from other donors' samples.

V gene TRBV4-1 combines with J gene TRBJ2-1; 9 bases align to TRBD2. Trimming removed 0 bases from V and 9 bases from J; junction bases left unmatched: 9. CDR1 is MGHRA, CDR2 YSYEKL, per germline. The CDR3 has 16 residues. CDR3 nucleotides: TGCGCCAGCAGCCAAGATCTGGGCGGGAGGGCTTTTGAGCAGTTCTTC. Its protein product is CASSQDLGGRAFEQFF.

The rearrangement joins TRBV28 to TRBJ1-5; the match to TRBD1 covers 9 bases. This CDR3 contains 13 residues. J lost 4 bases, V lost 5 bases, and 0 bases had no gene match. Germline loops: CDR1 MDHEN, CDR2 SYDVKM. CDR3 residues: CASSDRGNQPQHF. The CDR3 DNA reads as TGTGCCAGCAGTGACAGGGGGAATCAGCCCCAGCATTTT.

Ten or more counts support this clonotype. The chain links TRBV24-1 to TRBJ2-3; 10 positions match TRBD1. The CDR3 has 14 amino acids. CDR1 and CDR2 (germline): KGHDR, SFDVKD. V shed 10 bases, J shed 8 bases, and the junction held 11 bases outside the gene matches. CDR3 nucleotides: TGTGCCACAACCGGGACAGGGGACGGAGGTACGCAGTATTTT. It specifies CATTGTGDGGTQYF.

This clonotype occurred a few times. The genes are TRBV5-1 and TRBJ2-3, with a tentative D call TRBD1 (6 bases). CDR3 length: 16 amino acids. CDR1 is SGHRS and CDR2 is YFSETQ in the germline V gene. V was clipped by 1 base and J by 0 bases, with 12 bases between them. The CDR3 here is CASSLLGTRSTDTQYF. The CDR3 DNA reads TGCGCCAGCAGCTTGTTGGGGACACGGAGCACAGATACGCAGTATTTT.

The chain links TRBV20-1 to TRBJ2-5; possibly TRBD2 for D (6 bases). V lost 3 bases, J lost 5 bases, and 13 bases lay in between. Germline assignment: CDR1 DFQATT and CDR2 SNEGSKA (reference sequence). The CDR3 sequence is 13 residues long. CDR3 nucleotides: TGCAGTGCTAGGAACGGGGGTGGCGAGACCCAGTACTTC. Its translation: CSARNGGGETQYF.

V gene TRBV30 combines with J gene TRBJ2-7, with 11 bases fitting TRBD2. The trim removed 0 bases at V and 4 bases at J, leaving 8 bases unmatched. This CDR3 is built from 16 residues. The germline CDR1 and CDR2 sequences are GTSNPN and SVGIG (reference sequence). The CDR3 region has the DNA TGTGCCTGGAGTGTACACTTACTAGCGGGGGAATACGAGCAGTACTTC. Protein sequence: CAWSVHLLAGEYEQYF. Full variable domain (remainder filled in from reference TRBV30 and TRBJ2-7): SQTIHQWPATLVQPVGSPLSLECTVEGTSNPNLYWYRQAAGRGLQLLFYSVGIGQISSEVPQNLSASRPQDRQFILSSKKLLLSDSGFYLCAWSVHLLAGEYEQYFGPGTRLTVT.